Listed below are T cell receptor beta chains from one sample, sequenced in a study of cytomegalovirus exposure and HLA in healthy donors. This table comes from immunoSEQ multiplex PCR, and its TCRdb copy is limited to in-frame clones, with some not included. The sample shows roughly 130,000 clones, approximately 72% of them seen only once. Sequencing was carried out using PBMCs. These receptors all stem from a man younger than 35 in good health and CMV-seronegative. CDR3s leave out the opening cysteine and the closing phenylalanine or tryptophan.

>TRBV2|TRBJ2-1
ASSETSRTGSNEQF
>TRBV4-1|TRBJ1-2
ASSQRLRDGYT
>TRBV4-1|TRBJ2-7
ASSTLMQGRAVVGEQY
>TRBV27|TRBJ1-1
ASKNRNPGVNTEAF
>TRBV9|-
ASSVGPSGSQHEQY
>TRBV5-1|TRBJ2-2
ASSYRRTSGAQVGELF
>TRBV14|TRBJ2-5
ASSRKTGETQY
>TRBV7-2|TRBJ2-7
ASSFFPAYEQY
>TRBV4-1|TRBJ1-2
ASTSVSGNYGYT
>TRBV28|TRBJ1-3
ASSLSLSGNTIY
>TRBV6-1|TRBJ1-1
ASSESQTVTEAF
>TRBV4-2|TRBJ2-5
ASSQDKGSAGETQY
>TRBV19|TRBJ1-1
ASSTKTGMNTEAF
>TRBV9|TRBJ2-1
ASSVGLAGALTYNEQF
>TRBV9|TRBJ1-1
ASSVDLPGGAATEAF
>TRBV28|TRBJ2-7
ASSRHRGQGDEQY
>TRBV30|TRBJ2-7
AWNPAERSYEQY
>TRBV2|TRBJ2-7
ASSGQSYEQY
>TRBV2|TRBJ2-7
ASRPGTGPGAGD
>TRBV5-4|TRBJ1-2
ASSLGGRAANYGYT
>TRBV19|TRBJ1-6
ASSIGREFGSPLH
>TRBV7-9|TRBJ2-7
ASSPTDLLYEQY
>TRBV19|TRBJ2-1
ASSMIGEKF
>TRBV7-7|TRBJ2-7
ASSLNQGYEQY
>TRBV12-5|TRBJ1-2
ASGSPGVEGYT
>TRBV5-1|TRBJ1-6
ASSLKREIGSPLH
>TRBV30|TRBJ1-2
AWSVSDYYGYT
>TRBV7-9|TRBJ2-1
SSIFRGEEGNEQF
>TRBV21-1|TRBJ2-7
ASSKALAGAVRNEQY
>TRBV4-3|TRBJ1-3
ASSLGGGQGASGNTIY
>TRBV7-9|TRBJ2-7
ASNLGGTSGAAVEQY
>TRBV4-2|TRBJ2-1
ASSQAGTSGYNEQF
>TRBV27|TRBJ2-7
ASSLSRDPYEQY
>TRBV29-1|TRBJ2-1
SARGLAGDNEQF
>TRBV5-6|-
ASSQDRAYEQY
>TRBV6-5|TRBJ2-1
ASSSDRDLEQF
>TRBV14|TRBJ2-7
ASSQVPGEQY
>TRBV5-1|-
ASSPTGQAFDEQY
>TRBV5-1|TRBJ2-3
ASSLVPGTLAADTQY
>TRBV5-4|TRBJ2-7
ASSRDGLSYEQY
>TRBV7-2|TRBJ1-1
ASSFSVGRGAEAF
>TRBV4-3|TRBJ1-2
ASSQDLRNYGYT
>TRBV30|TRBJ2-7
AWSVWGGRVRHQY
>TRBV5-4|TRBJ2-6
ASSIAGGSGANVLT
>TRBV19|TRBJ1-1
ASSIATDRVAF
>TRBV19|TRBJ2-5
ASKEAGETQY